The 16 T cell receptor beta chains given below trace back to one sample, sequenced in a study of beta chain features in type 1 diabetes. The investigators reverse transcribed all of the isolated RNA, so they sequenced expressed TCRB transcripts. Profiled with immunoSEQ multiplex PCR; TCRdb holds only in-frame clones, not every one. The sample includes under 800,000 clones, less than 20% of them seen just once. What was sequenced was naive CD4+ T cells from blood. The receptors stem from a man aged 18 to 30 in good health.

The rearrangement links TRBV10-3 to TRBJ2-7, with 7 bases lining up with TRBD2. The J segment lost 2 bases and the V segment lost 8 bases, leaving 6 bases of the junction unmatched. This CDR3 is built from 13 residues. Germline V gives CDR1 ENHRY, CDR2 SYGVKD. The CDR3 nucleotides read TGTGCCATCCGGTCGGGAGGCGCCTACGAGCAGTACTTC. This sequence encodes CAIRSGGAYEQYF.

To note about this clone: This sample also contains other DNA sequences that code for the same CDR3. The gene calls are TRBV7-2 and TRBJ1-5; weak D call: TRBD1 (5 bases). The V and J ends lost 5 bases and 4 bases respectively, with 9 bases between them. Germline-derived CDR1 and CDR2 are SGHTA and FQGNSA. The CDR3 loop spans 13 amino acids. CDR3 region: CASSLRGNQPQHF. CDR3 DNA sequence: TGTGCCAGCAGCCTCCGGGGGAATCAGCCCCAGCATTTT.

The chain recombines TRBV7-6 with TRBJ2-7; D is ambiguous. In germline, CDR1 is SGHVS, CDR2 FNYEAQ. The V end was cut by 4 bases, the J end by 4 bases, with 8 bases between. This CDR3 region has 12 residues. The CDR3 coding sequence is TGTGCCAGCAGCTCGCTTAATTACGAGCAGTACTTC. This codes for CASSSLNYEQYF.

The chain is built from TRBV9 and TRBJ1-1; tentative D call: TRBD1 (5 bases). CDR1 SGDLS and CDR2 YYNGEE come from the germline V gene. The CDR3 has 17 amino acids. Trimming took off 3 bases at V and 0 bases at J, with 18 bases between the two ends. This chain's CDR3 is CASSETARGGVNTEAFF. CDR3 DNA: TGTGCCAGCAGCGAGACGGCGAGGGGCGGGGTGAACACTGAAGCTTTCTTT.

There are a few counts of this clone. The V gene is TRBV7-9, the J gene TRBJ2-7; D is uncertain. The germline gives CDR1 SEHNR, CDR2 FQNEAQ (reference sequence). CDR3 size: 11 residues. The germline V and J ends were trimmed by 5 bases and 9 bases, with 11 bases remaining between them. The DNA for the CDR3 is TGTGCCAGCAGCCTTGAAATGGGGCAGTACTTC. Its protein product is CASSLEMGQYF.

This clone was seen a handful of times. The chain employs TRBV28 and TRBJ1-6; D remains ambiguous. Trimming took 4 bases from V and 11 from J, leaving 0 bases between them. The CDR3 runs 9 residues. Germline assignment: CDR1 MDHEN and CDR2 SYDVKM. The CDR3 sequence is CASSSPLHF. CDR3 DNA sequence: TGTGCCAGCAGTTCACCCCTCCACTTT.

This clone was seen a few times. V gene TRBV29-1 combines with J gene TRBJ2-3; D is possibly TRBD1 (6 bases). The CDR3 runs 15 residues. V lost 3 bases and J 5 bases, leaving 18 bases between the germline ends. Germline CDR1 reads SQVTM; CDR2 reads ANQGSEA. The CDR3 here is CSVENRASGKDTQYF. For the CDR3, the DNA is TGCAGCGTTGAGAACAGGGCGTCTGGGAAAGATACGCAGTATTTT.

In its sample, this clone was seen a few times. The gene calls are TRBV5-6 and TRBJ2-1; 10 bases match TRBD2. The CDR3 has 15 residues. Germline V gene lookup returns CDR1 SGHDT and CDR2 YYEEEE. With V trimmed by 4 bases and J by 6 bases, 7 bases remained unmatched. CDR3 loop: CASSPLAGEVNEQFF. CDR3 coding DNA: TGTGCCAGCAGCCCCCTAGCGGGAGAGGTCAATGAGCAGTTCTTC.

CDR3 in DNA: TGTGCCAGCAGCTTATTGTTAGCGGGAGTGGGTGAGCAGTTCTTC. Amino acid sequence: CASSLLLAGVGEQFF. The V gene is TRBV7-8, the J gene TRBJ2-1, with 9 bases aligning to TRBD2. V lost 2 bases, J lost 9 bases, and 8 bases stayed unmatched. CDR1 and CDR2 (germline): SGHVS, FQNEAQ. The CDR3 runs to 15 residues.

The J gene is TRBJ1-1, the V gene TRBV7-2; a weak D match, TRBD1 (5 bases). CDR1 is SGHTA, CDR2 FQGNSA, per germline. This CDR3 has 14 amino acids. The V end was cut by 0 bases, the J end by 5 bases, with 10 bases between. CDR3 protein: CASSLAGRVTEAFF. The CDR3 coding sequence is TGTGCCAGCAGCTTAGCTGGCAGGGTGACTGAAGCTTTCTTT.

The V gene is TRBV11-3, the J gene TRBJ2-2; TRBD1 matches 7 bases. The CDR3 loop spans 15 amino acids. The trim removed 2 bases at V and 5 bases at J, leaving 5 bases unmatched. Looked up from germline, CDR1 is SGHNT and CDR2 is YENEEA. CDR3 sequence (DNA): TGTGCCAGCAGCTTAAGACAGGGATATACCGGGGAGCTGTTTTTT. This gives the protein CASSLRQGYTGELFF.

V and J are TRBV30 and TRBJ2-5; D is uncertain. The CDR3 has 12 amino acids. The germline CDR1 and CDR2 sequences are GTSNPN and SVGIG (reference sequence). Trimming removed 2 bases from V and 5 bases from J, with 9 bases in between. In DNA, the CDR3 is TGTGCCTGGAGTCCCCAGTTCGAGACCCAGTACTTC. It specifies CAWSPQFETQYF.

This clone has only a few counts. The rearrangement joins TRBV5-4 to TRBJ2-1; D assignment may be TRBD1 or TRBD2 (5 bases each). Trimming took 5 bases from V and 11 from J, leaving 17 bases between them. The V gene's germline CDR1 is SGHNT and CDR2 YYREEE (reference sequence). CDR3 size: 13 residues. CDR3 coding DNA: TGTGCCAGCAGGGCCGGGGACGGCCCGAAGCAGTTCTTC. Its protein is CASRAGDGPKQFF.

The V and J genes are TRBV28 and TRBJ2-2; D perhaps matches TRBD1 (6 bases). Germline V gene sequence: CDR1 MDHEN, CDR2 SYDVKM. Deletions cut 9 bases from V and 5 bases from J, with 25 bases between. This CDR3 is 17 amino acids long. The CDR3 DNA follows: TGTGCCAGTTCTCCGGGGTTCGGGACAACACTTACCGGGGAGCTGTTTTTT. Translation gives CASSPGFGTTLTGELFF.

This clone was detected only a few times. One end of the junction is discordant with germline, which a read error may explain. The chain uses TRBV4-1 and TRBJ1-1; D is unresolved. Germline V CDR1 and CDR2: MGHRA, YSYEKL. This CDR3 comprises 15 residues. CDR3: CASSQDNAVKTEAFF. Here the CDR3 DNA reads TGCGCCAGCAGCCAAGATAACGCGGTGAAGACTGAAGCTTTCTTT.

This clone was found a few times. The V and J genes are TRBV30 and TRBJ2-3, with 13 bases lining up with TRBD2. The CDR3 has 18 residues. J lost 0 bases, V lost 2 bases, and 8 bases had no gene match. The V gene's germline CDR1 is GTSNPN and CDR2 SVGIG (reference sequence). DNA for the CDR3: TGTGCCTGGAGTCGGTTCAGGACTAGCGGGAGTAGCACAGATACGCAGTATTTT. Its translation is CAWSRFRTSGSSTDTQYF.